Below, 12 T cell receptor beta chains from the same sample are listed, as sequenced in a study of blood T cells in healthy people across ages. Alongside a J-beta primer mix, a sample-barcoded 5' primer served in a second PCR lasting about 7 to 12 cycles. From the 5' RACE reads, TCRdb called clonotypes with MiXCR, one entry per CDR3 protein. The table includes 1,300,000 or so distinct CDR3 sequences, approximately 63% detected once. Sequencing input: blood. These receptors were collected from a man aged 18 to 29 in good health.

J is TRBJ2-7 and V is TRBV19, with D possibly being TRBD1 (6 bases). The V end was cut by 10 bases, the J end by 4 bases, with 14 bases between. The CDR3 sequence is 12 residues long. In germline, CDR1 is LNHDA, CDR2 SQIVND (reference sequence). CDR3 protein: CATSHQGYEQYF. DNA for the CDR3: TGTGCCACCTCCCACCAGGGGTACGAGCAGTACTTC.

V is TRBV18 and J is TRBJ2-5; TRBD2 matches at 11 bases. CDR3 length: 15 amino acids. Germline V lookup: CDR1 KGHSH, CDR2 LQKENI. J lost 11 bases, V lost 3 bases, and 11 bases had no gene match. For the CDR3, the DNA is TGTGCCAGCTCACCCCCTAGCGGGGGGCCTTTGGAGCAGTACTTC. Its translation is CASSPPSGGPLEQYF.

The chain uses TRBV10-3 and TRBJ2-7; the match to TRBD1 covers 9 bases. Germline CDR1 is ENHRY and CDR2 is SYGVKD. Trimming cost V 5 bases and J 6 bases; bases outside gene matches: 8. The CDR3 totals 14 residues. This chain's CDR3 is CAISPGQGLGEQYF. CDR3 DNA: TGTGCCATCAGTCCGGGACAGGGACTTGGCGAGCAGTACTTC.

The chain links TRBV11-2 to TRBJ2-1; maybe TRBD1 (5 bases). V lost 5 bases, J lost 10 bases, and 21 bases lay in between. This CDR3 has 15 amino acids. Germline CDR1 SGHAT, CDR2 FQNNGV. The CDR3 region is CASSLQGPNTGEQFF. As DNA, the CDR3 is TGTGCCAGCAGCCTCCAAGGACCCAACACAGGAGAGCAGTTCTTC.

The rearrangement links TRBV4-1 to TRBJ2-7; TRBD2 matches 10 bases. The CDR3 totals 15 residues. Germline loops: CDR1 MGHRA, CDR2 YSYEKL. The V segment lost 3 bases and the J segment 0 bases; nucleotides outside the gene matches: 2. The CDR3 loop reads CASSQLAGDSYEQYF. In DNA form, the CDR3 reads TGCGCCAGCAGCCAGCTAGCGGGGGACTCCTACGAGCAGTACTTC.

This sequence joins TRBV15 and TRBJ2-1; TRBD2 aligns across 7 bases. Trimming at V came to 0 bases and at J to 5 bases, leaving 7 bases not matched to a gene. CDR1 is LNHNV and CDR2 is YYDKDF in the germline V gene (reference sequence). The CDR3 contains 16 residues. The CDR3: CATSRDTRGTNNEQFF. The CDR3 DNA reads TGTGCCACCAGCAGAGATACCCGCGGGACTAACAATGAGCAGTTCTTC.

The chain links TRBV20-1 to TRBJ2-1; D is unresolved. Germline V gene data show CDR1 as DFQATT and CDR2 as SNEGSKA (reference sequence). Trimming removed 2 bases at V and 9 bases at J, with 11 bases between. The CDR3 has 12 amino acids. The chain's CDR3 is CSARPTAFEQFF. The CDR3 nucleotides read TGCAGTGCTAGACCGACCGCCTTTGAGCAGTTCTTC.

The chain joins TRBV7-2 to TRBJ2-1, with 10 bases identical to TRBD2. Germline CDR1 reads SGHTA; CDR2 reads FQGNSA. Unmatched junction bases numbered 7, after V lost 5 bases and J lost 6 bases. The CDR3 is made up of 15 amino acids. DNA for the CDR3: TGTGCCAGCAGCCGGGAGCGGGGGGGTCTCAATGAGCAGTTCTTC. Translation: CASSRERGGLNEQFF.

The V call is TRBV14, the J call TRBJ2-3, with D unclear. V was shortened by 2 bases and J by 5 bases, with 14 bases between the two germline ends. Per the germline V gene, CDR1 is SGHDN and CDR2 is FVKESK. This CDR3 has 15 amino acids. The CDR3 DNA follows: TGTGCCAGCAGCCAAAGTTTGGGCTACGGAGATACGCAGTATTTT. Protein sequence: CASSQSLGYGDTQYF. Full variable domain (rest looked up from reference TRBV14 and TRBJ2-3): EAGVTQFPSHSVIEKGQTVTLRCDPISGHDNLYWYRRVMGKEIKFLLHFVKESKQDESGMPNNRFLAERTGGTYSTLKVQPAELEDSGVYFCASSQSLGYGDTQYFGPGTRLTVL.

The chain has TRBV20-1 and TRBJ1-5; D is unresolved. Trimming left V 6 bases short and J 2 bases short, with 14 bases between. The germline V gene encodes CDR1 DFQATT and CDR2 SNEGSKA (reference sequence). The CDR3 is 14 amino acids. CDR3 in amino acids: CSASTNSRNQPQHF. The CDR3 DNA follows: TGCAGTGCGAGCACGAACAGTCGCAATCAGCCCCAGCATTTT.

This clonotype has only a few counts. The rearrangement links TRBV5-1 to TRBJ2-5; tentative D call: TRBD2 (5 bases). Germline V CDR1 and CDR2: SGHRS, YFSETQ. Trimming shortened V by 0 bases and J by 4 bases, and 7 bases separated the two germline ends. This CDR3 comprises 13 residues. CDR3 amino acids: CASSLDAGETQYF. DNA for the CDR3: TGCGCCAGCAGCTTGGATGCGGGAGAGACCCAGTACTTC.

This chain connects TRBV5-1 to TRBJ1-1; perhaps TRBD1 as D (6 bases). V lost 6 bases, J lost 2 bases, and 17 bases lay in between. The CDR3 length is 15 residues. Germline loops: CDR1 SGHRS, CDR2 YFSETQ. CDR3: CASTRGGNRNTEAFF. The CDR3 DNA is TGCGCCAGCACCCGAGGGGGAAACCGCAACACTGAAGCTTTCTTT.